One sample yielded the 24 T cell receptor beta chains listed below, sequenced in a study of CDR3 diversity in severe acne. Each CDR3 protein gets one entry after TCRdb re-called the PCR reads with MiXCR. The sample has under 100,000 distinct CDR3 sequences, about half seen once; the top ten hold around a tenth. The material sequenced was blood. The source of these receptors is a male donor in good health, serving as a control.

The J gene is TRBJ2-7, the V gene TRBV7-9; a possible D gene is TRBD1 (5 bases). Trimming left V 5 bases short and J 6 bases short, with 20 bases between. The CDR3 extends over 15 amino acids. Germline CDR1 reads SEHNR; CDR2 reads FQNEAQ (reference sequence). The CDR3 sequence: CASSPRGASGGEQYF. The CDR3 DNA is TGTGCCAGCAGCCCCCGTGGGGCCTCCGGCGGCGAGCAGTACTTC.

This clonotype has only a few counts. The CDR3 loop reads CATSDRTGGQLETQYF. CDR3 bases: TGTGCCACCAGTGACCGGACAGGAGGGCAGTTGGAGACCCAGTACTTC. The chain employs TRBV24-1 and TRBJ2-5; the D gene is possibly TRBD1 (7 bases). Germline V gene lookup returns CDR1 KGHDR and CDR2 SFDVKD. The CDR3 contains 16 residues. V was cut by 4 bases and J by 5 bases, with 19 bases left in between.

This chain connects TRBV24-1 to TRBJ1-3, with D unclear. The CDR3 contains 13 residues. Germline V gene sequence: CDR1 KGHDR, CDR2 SFDVKD. The V gene lost 2 bases and the J gene lost 7 bases, with 8 bases spanning the gap. In nucleotides, the CDR3 is TGTGCCACCAGTGATTCCCCGGGGAACACCATATATTTT. This encodes CATSDSPGNTIYF.

As concerns this clonotype: Mismatch with germline at one junction end may stem from a read error. V and J are TRBV29-1 and TRBJ2-7; D is perhaps TRBD1 (6 bases). The germline V gene has CDR1 SQVTM and CDR2 ANQGSEA. There are 13 residues in the CDR3. CDR3 loop: CSVPGQSGYGQYF. The CDR3 DNA reads TGCAGCGTTCCCGGACAGTCGGGATACGGGCAGTACTTC.

Only a few counts were recorded for this clonotype. The J gene is TRBJ1-2, the V gene TRBV12-3 or TRBV12-4, with D maybe TRBD1 (6 bases). The CDR3 spans 14 residues. Trimming shortened V by 5 bases and J by 4 bases, and 14 bases separated the two germline ends. CDR3 sequence reads: CASSLQGRGYGYTF. CDR3 in DNA: TGTGCCAGCAGTCTACAGGGTAGGGGCTATGGCTACACCTTC.

Only a few counts were recorded for this clonotype. The V call is TRBV24-1, the J call TRBJ2-5; no reliable D call. Between the trimmed V and J ends, which lost 4 bases and 4 bases, there was a span of 12 bases. The CDR3 is 14 amino acids. Germline CDR1 is KGHDR and CDR2 is SFDVKD. The CDR3 DNA follows: TGTGCCACCAGTGACCCCCCCCCTCTAGAGACCCAGTACTTC. Translating it yields CATSDPPPLETQYF.

The sample holds many counts of this clonotype. The chain is built from TRBV2 and TRBJ2-5; 7 bases agree with TRBD2. The length of the CDR3 is 15 residues. CDR1 and CDR2 (germline): SNHLY, FYNNEI. Unmatched junction bases numbered 5, after V lost 2 bases and J lost 2 bases. CDR3 DNA sequence: TGTGCCAGCAGTGAATTGGTCGGGGGGCAAGAGACCCAGTACTTC. Protein sequence: CASSELVGGQETQYF.

The genes are TRBV24-1 and TRBJ2-3; D tentatively reads TRBD1 or TRBD2 (5 bases each). This CDR3 comprises 18 residues. Germline CDR1 and CDR2: KGHDR and SFDVKD. Trimming took off 0 bases at V and 0 bases at J, with 15 bases between the two ends. The CDR3: CATSDLIGVQVSTDTQYF. The CDR3 DNA reads TGTGCCACCAGTGATTTGATCGGGGTACAGGTTAGCACAGATACGCAGTATTTT.

This chain connects TRBV20-1 to TRBJ2-7; 10 bases align to TRBD2. This CDR3 region has 15 residues. V shed 0 bases and J 5 bases; nucleotides not matched to a gene: 7. Looked up from germline, CDR1 is DFQATT and CDR2 is SNEGSKA (reference sequence). The CDR3 is CSARDPLAGENEQYF. The CDR3 DNA reads TGCAGTGCTAGAGATCCCCTAGCGGGAGAAAACGAGCAGTACTTC.

This clonotype was detected many times. The V call is TRBV28, the J call TRBJ2-7; TRBD1 matches at 9 bases. The germline CDR1 and CDR2 sequences are MDHEN and SYDVKM. The V and J ends lost 4 bases and 4 bases, in that order; junction bases with no gene match: 8. The CDR3 is made up of 15 amino acids. The chain's CDR3 is CASSSPGQGGYEQYF. The CDR3 DNA follows: TGTGCCAGCAGTTCCCCGGGACAGGGTGGATACGAGCAGTACTTC.

V usage is TRBV7-9 and J usage is TRBJ2-7; D may match TRBD1 or TRBD2 (5 bases each). Germline V gives CDR1 SEHNR, CDR2 FQNEAQ (reference sequence). V was shortened by 5 bases and J by 0 bases, with 14 bases between the two germline ends. CDR3 size: 15 residues. The CDR3 DNA sequence: TGTGCCAGCAGCGTTGAGGACGGGGCCTCCTACGAGCAGTACTTC. It translates to CASSVEDGASYEQYF.

This clonotype was found a few times. The chain is built from TRBV7-9 and TRBJ1-2; perhaps TRBD1 as D (5 bases). The CDR3 loop spans 14 amino acids. Looked up from germline, CDR1 is SEHNR and CDR2 is FQNEAQ (reference sequence). V gave up 2 bases and J gave up 8 bases, with 15 bases separating them. The CDR3 DNA reads as TGTGCCAGCAGCTTATCGGGGCTCACGGTCGGCTACACCTTC. It specifies CASSLSGLTVGYTF.

With regard to this clonotype: At one boundary the junction diverges from the germline segment, which might be a read error. V gene TRBV10-3 combines with J gene TRBJ1-1; D is perhaps TRBD1 (5 bases). CDR1 and CDR2 (germline): ENHRY, SYGVKD. The CDR3 has 15 residues. The CDR3 is CASSSVQGRNTEAFF. The CDR3 coding sequence is TGTGCCAGCAGTTCGGTCCAGGGTCGGAACACTGAAGCTTTCTTT.

This clonotype has only one observation. This chain joins TRBV10-3 and TRBJ2-3; D may be TRBD2 (6 bases). The CDR3 loop spans 14 amino acids. CDR1 and CDR2 from the germline V gene are ENHRY and SYGVKD. V gave up 6 bases and J gave up 11 bases, with 21 bases separating them. CDR3 coding DNA: TGTGCCATCAGCGCCGGGGACTCCTACAATGAGCAGTATTTT. Translation: CAISAGDSYNEQYF.

The V gene is TRBV29-1, the J gene TRBJ2-7; D not resolved. Per germline, CDR1 SQVTM and CDR2 ANQGSEA. The V end was cut by 4 bases, the J end by 2 bases, with 12 bases between. This CDR3 region has 13 residues. CDR3 DNA: TGCAGCGTTGGAAGTGCCAAACCCTACGAGCAGTACTTC. It is translated as CSVGSAKPYEQYF.

The rearrangement uses TRBV20-1 and TRBJ1-1; no reliable D call. The CDR3 runs to 9 residues. Germline values: CDR1 DFQATT, CDR2 SNEGSKA (reference sequence). V was cut by 6 bases and J by 11 bases, with 10 bases left in between. The CDR3 loop is CSASPDAFF. CDR3 coding DNA: TGCAGTGCCTCCCCCGATGCTTTCTTT.

The chain couples TRBV6-1 to TRBJ1-5, with D uncertain. The CDR3 loop spans 16 amino acids. The germline V and J ends were trimmed by 4 bases and 7 bases, with 20 bases remaining between them. Germline-derived CDR1 and CDR2 are MNHNS and SASEGT. The CDR3 loop reads CASSGRVDGYEQPQHF. CDR3 bases: TGTGCCAGCAGTGGACGCGTCGACGGGTACGAGCAGCCCCAGCATTTT.

The rearrangement joins TRBV20-1 to TRBJ2-2, with D possibly matching TRBD1 (6 bases). The V gene lost 2 bases and the J gene lost 4 bases, with 11 bases spanning the gap. The CDR3 runs 14 residues. CDR1 is DFQATT and CDR2 is SNEGSKA in the germline V gene (reference sequence). CDR3 sequence (DNA): TGCAGTGCTAGAAAACAGGGTATCACCGGGGAGCTGTTTTTT. This codes for CSARKQGITGELFF.

This clonotype came up a few times. The chain recombines TRBV10-3 with TRBJ2-5, with no clear D. Trimming cost V 0 bases and J 1 base, with 9 bases left between them. The CDR3 has 15 residues. Per the germline V gene, CDR1 is ENHRY and CDR2 is SYGVKD. The CDR3 protein is CAISESTIGQETQYF. The CDR3 DNA reads as TGTGCCATCAGTGAGTCGACGATTGGCCAAGAGACCCAGTACTTC.

Only a few counts were recorded for this clonotype. In nucleotides, the CDR3 is TGTGCCAGCAGCTTTCGGCAGGGTCCCTCTGGAAACACCATATATTTT. Amino acids: CASSFRQGPSGNTIYF. The V call is TRBV11-3, the J call TRBJ1-3; the D gene is possibly TRBD1 (5 bases). The CDR3 runs to 16 residues. Trimming took 3 bases from V and 0 from J, leaving 12 bases between them. The germline gives CDR1 SGHNT, CDR2 YENEEA.

This clonotype was detected once. J is TRBJ2-5 and V is TRBV5-1; 8 nucleotides line up with TRBD1. The CDR3 has 16 residues. The V and J ends lost 0 bases and 5 bases, in that order; junction bases with no gene match: 9. Looked up from germline, CDR1 is SGHRS and CDR2 is YFSETQ. The DNA for the CDR3 is TGCGCCAGCAGCTTGGGCAGGGGGCTGGCCGGGGAGACCCAGTACTTC. Amino acid sequence: CASSLGRGLAGETQYF.

A remark on this clonotype: A read error is possible here, since a much larger clone lies one base away. The rearrangement uses TRBV6-1 and TRBJ1-5, with unresolved D. Between the trimmed V and J ends, which lost 7 bases and 4 bases, there was a span of 17 bases. The CDR3 spans 15 residues. CDR1 MNHNS and CDR2 SASEGT come from the germline V gene. This CDR3 reads CASTPLTQPNQPQHF. CDR3 nucleotides: TGTGCCAGCACCCCCCTAACACAGCCTAATCAGCCCCAGCATTTT.

A few counts support this clonotype. The chain is built from TRBV29-1 and TRBJ2-5, with TRBD2 matching over 8 bases. The germline V gene encodes CDR1 SQVTM and CDR2 ANQGSEA. Trimming removed 5 bases from V and 1 base from J; junction bases left unmatched: 12. CDR3 length: 16 residues. CDR3 nucleotide sequence: TGCAGCGTTCCTCCTCTGGCGGGAGGATCCCAAGAGACCCAGTACTTC. The encoded protein is CSVPPLAGGSQETQYF.

The gene calls are TRBV7-2 and TRBJ2-7; unclear D gene. The CDR3 has 13 residues. V was pared by 5 bases and J by 3 bases, with 11 bases between. Germline loops: CDR1 SGHTA, CDR2 FQGNSA. The CDR3 coding sequence is TGTGCCAGCAGCCCTAGTAGAGGCTACGAGCAGTACTTC. Translation: CASSPSRGYEQYF.